This entry lists 4 T cell receptor beta chains sequenced from one sample in a study of shared T cell receptors in the human thymus. Produced via immunoSEQ multiplex PCR; TCRdb's table is partial and in-frame only. The repertoire consists of hundreds of thousands of clones, with around 89% occurring once and the leading ten covering approximately 0.011%. The same sample was also used in a study of human thymus T cells.

Sequenced: thymocytes. Receptor source: a boy under three years old with a congenital heart defect.

The rearrangement joins TRBV28 to TRBJ1-4, with D tentatively TRBD1 (5 bases). Germline CDR1 is MDHEN and CDR2 is SYDVKM. V was clipped by 0 bases and J by 0 bases, with 8 bases between them. The CDR3 is made up of 16 amino acids. As DNA, the CDR3 is TGTGCCAGCAGTTTATGTGGAGGGGCAACTAATGAAAAACTGTTTTTT. Translation gives CASSLCGGATNEKLFF. Filled out from reference TRBV28 and TRBJ1-4, the complete variable domain reads DVKVTQSSRYLVKRTGEKVFLECVQDMDHENMFWYRQDPGLGLRLIYFSYDVKMKEKGDIPEGYSVSREKKERFSLILESASTNQTSMYLCASSLCGGATNEKLFFGSGTQLSVL.

This clone was recorded a few times. This rearrangement joins TRBV30 to TRBJ2-7; a possible D gene is TRBD2 (6 bases). The CDR3 contains 15 residues. The V end was cut by 2 bases, the J end by 5 bases, with 19 bases between. Germline CDR1 and CDR2: GTSNPN and SVGIG (reference sequence). Here the CDR3 DNA reads TGTGCCTGGAGTCCCCCCGGGACCGGGGGAAACGAGCAGTACTTC. Its protein product is CAWSPPGTGGNEQYF.

The J gene is TRBJ2-1, the V gene TRBV4-2, with 13 bases lining up with TRBD2. V gave up 1 base and J gave up 5 bases; unmatched junction bases: 11. The CDR3 spans 19 residues. Per the germline V gene, CDR1 is LGHNA and CDR2 is YNFKEQ. CDR3 nucleotides: TGTGCCAGCAGCCAAGCGGGGGAACTAGCGGGAGGGCCCAACAATGAGCAGTTCTTC. The encoded protein is CASSQAGELAGGPNNEQFF.

This chain's CDR3 is CASAPLQGTQETQYF. The CDR3 region has the DNA TGTGCCAGCGCTCCGTTACAGGGTACCCAAGAGACCCAGTACTTC. The J gene is TRBJ2-5, the V gene TRBV18; D is possibly TRBD1 (6 bases). Per the germline V gene, CDR1 is KGHSH and CDR2 is LQKENI. The CDR3 is 15 residues long. V was trimmed by 8 bases and J by 1 base, leaving 17 bases between them.